This T cell receptor beta chain was obtained from a study of CD8 T cells in Susac syndrome (dated by TCRdb to between 2018 and 2020). In the study overall: Of the Susac syndrome patients who were sequenced, roughly 6 had clinically active disease and roughly 8 were in clinical remission. At blood withdrawal, Susac syndrome patients were therapy-naive, treated with corticosteroids (with IVIg additionally given to some), or treated with IVIg alone. The study used repertoire sequencing to test whether antigen drove CD8+ T cell activation and differentiation in Susac syndrome. The clonality of the CD8+ T cell repertoire was compared across over 10 healthy donors, roughly 14 Susac syndrome patients and around 16 multiple sclerosis patients. Results the study describes overall, beyond this receptor: CD8+ repertoires in Susac syndrome showed clonal expansion, which was highest in CD8+ TEMRA cells and was greater in clinically active patients than in remitting patients. Looking at Susac-specific public clones, the researchers identified about 15 in the total CD8+ repertoire and five in the CD8+ TEMRA repertoire. The study acknowledged that relatively few individuals were included in the TCR sequencing and HLA analysis.

This clonotype was detected a few times. Which antigen it targets is not known. Base qualities are missing; no much larger clone stands one base away. High-throughput TCR beta sequencing profiled peripheral blood CD8+ and CD4+ T cells from healthy donors, Susac syndrome patients and multiple sclerosis patients. Susac syndrome patients met recently defined diagnostic criteria for definite or probable disease. Bulk CD8+ and CD4+ T cells were purified by magnetic negative isolation, whereas CD8+ TEMRA cells were enriched by FACS. Blood was drawn into EDTA tubes, processed within 24 hours, and PBMCs were isolated by density gradient centrifugation. PBMCs intended for TCR sequencing were cryopreserved in liquid nitrogen and were subsequently thawed in a 37 degrees C water bath. The sorted or isolated CD4+, CD8+ and CD8+ TEMRA cells reached a purity of at least 90%. RNA was extracted with the RNeasy kit and about 0.5 to 1 ug was reverse transcribed using random hexamers. TCR beta CDR3 regions were amplified with the immunoSEQ multiplex PCR assay covering 54 Vbeta and 13 Jbeta segments. Bias from PCR amplification was corrected by using a synthetic template baseline for primer optimization and for computational correction. For the original study's pipeline: Reads were annotated to V, D and J genes according to IMGT and were analyzed with immunoSEQ Analyzer, with only productive sequences retained. Clonality was calculated as one minus the Shannon entropy normalized by log2 of the number of productive unique sequences. For each patient and control, public and private clones were evaluated within the 100 most prevalent clones. Clones were defined as Susac-specific if absent from the healthy and MS cohorts, from 1052 published viral clones and from other ImmuneACCESS disease sequences. The public reads were reanalyzed by TCRdb: fastp trimming at Q25, MiXCR alignment, in-frame beta chains only. Rows with one shared CDR3 protein collapse into an entry with the most common genes and DNA. These V and J calls originate from TCRdb's pipeline instead of the authors' own analysis. The sample records roughly 110,000 distinct CDR3 sequences, roughly 95% of which are singletons. The ten largest clones represent over 0.35% of the sample.

This sequence originates from a human donor with Susac syndrome. The sequenced sample was CD8+ T cells from PBMCs.

The nucleotides read TGTGCCAGCAGCTTGGGGGGGGGCGGCACAGATACGCAGTATTTT. This encodes CASSLGGGGTDTQYF. Recombination linked TRBV5-6 to TRBJ2-3; the D gene is perhaps TRBD2, on 7 matching bases. Per the germline V gene, SGHDT is the CDR1 and YYEEEE is the CDR2. Reading from cysteine to phenylalanine, the CDR3 counts 15 amino acids. CDR3 DNA only is kept here, 45 bases in frame from base 1. Trimming costs V 0 bases and J 1 base, and their ends lie 9 bases apart.